The rows below give T cell receptor beta chains drawn from one sample of a study of T cells in Graves' hyperthyroidism and ophthalmopathy. TCRdb re-analysed the multiplex PCR reads in MiXCR, keeping a single row per CDR3 protein. The profile shows a few hundred thousand distinct CDR3 sequences, about 45% of them singletons. The sequencing input was peripheral blood or thyroid tissue (not recorded which). These receptors originate from a woman between 18 and 29 years old with Graves' hyperthyroidism. CDR3s include the opening cysteine and the closing phenylalanine or tryptophan. Each record gives: J gene, CDR3 length, V gene, D gene, clone size, CDR3 DNA, CDR3 protein. D genes are given only for firm matches. The size of a clone is reported for some rows only, either as once, few or many, or as a class for expanded clones.

>TRBJ2-7|13|TRBV7-2|TRBD1|NA
TGTGCCAGCAGGCCGGGACAGGGATATAAGCAGTACTTC
CASRPGQGYKQYF
>TRBJ1-5|18|TRBV2|NA|NA
TGTGCCAGCAGCGGCGGGCGCTGGGACGGCGATCTCAATCAGCCCCAGCATTTT
CASSGGRWDGDLNQPQHF
>TRBJ2-5|13|TRBV11-3|NA|many
TGTGCCAGCAGCCCCGGACATCGGGAGACCCAGTACTTC
CASSPGHRETQYF
>TRBJ2-7|16|TRBV12-3/TRBV12-4|TRBD2|few
TGTGCCAGCAGTTTATACGACGGGAGGGCCTCCTACGAGCAGTACTTC
CASSLYDGRASYEQYF
>TRBJ2-3|13|TRBV12-3/TRBV12-4|NA|NA
TGTGCCAGCGGGCAGATTCAGGGAGATACGCAGTATTTT
CASGQIQGDTQYF
>TRBJ1-6|17|TRBV14|TRBD1|many
TGTGCCAGCAGCCAAGATCGGCCAGGGGGATTCCATTCACCCCTCCACTTT
CASSQDRPGGFHSPLHF
>TRBJ2-6|18|TRBV2|TRBD1|many
TGTGCCAGCATACTCCGGGACAGGGTCCTCTCTGGGGCCAACGTCCTGACTTTC
CASILRDRVLSGANVLTF
>TRBJ2-7|16|TRBV19|NA|many
NA
CASSVLRDFGNGEQYF
>TRBJ2-5|14|TRBV29-1|TRBD2|many
TGCAGCGTTGTCAGCGGGAGGTCCGAGGAGACCCAGTACTTC
CSVVSGRSEETQYF
>TRBJ1-1|17|TRBV13|NA|many
TGTGCCAGCAGCTTAGGGCAGGGAGGAGGTAGGAACACTGAAGCTTTCTTT
CASSLGQGGGRNTEAFF
>TRBJ1-5|11|TRBV19|NA|many
TGTGCCAGTAGTATAACTGGGCCCCAGCATTTT
CASSITGPQHF
>TRBJ2-2|15|TRBV6-4|TRBD1|NA
TGTGCCAGCAGAGTGACAGGGGGCATAACCGGGGAGCTGTTTTTT
CASRVTGGITGELFF
>TRBJ1-2|15|TRBV6-2/TRBV6-3|TRBD1|NA
TGTGCCAGCGGTCCCTCCGCCAGGGGGATCTATGGCTACACCTTC
CASGPSARGIYGYTF
>TRBJ2-7|15|TRBV9|TRBD2|many
TGTGCCAGCAGCGCCGGAGCGGGACCATCCTACGAGCAGTACTTC
CASSAGAGPSYEQYF
>TRBJ1-1|18|TRBV19|NA|NA
TGTGCCAGTAGTATCATAGGGGGACGCCAGCTTATGAACACTGAAGCTTTCTTT
CASSIIGGRQLMNTEAFF
>TRBJ2-1|15|TRBV7-9|TRBD2|NA
TGTGCCAGCAGCTGGGGACTAGCGGGGTACAATGAGCAGTTCTTC
CASSWGLAGYNEQFF
>TRBJ2-5|16|TRBV2|TRBD1|many
TGTGCCAGCATAGGTGGGCCCGGGGACAGCCAAGAGACCCAGTACTTC
CASIGGPGDSQETQYF
>TRBJ2-3|15|TRBV7-9|NA|few
TGTGCCAGCAGCTCAGACCCGGGACCCCCAGATACGCAGTATTTT
CASSSDPGPPDTQYF
>TRBJ1-2|14|TRBV2|NA|NA
TGTGCCAGCAGTGATCGACAGCCCTTCTATGGCTACACCTTC
CASSDRQPFYGYTF
>TRBJ2-1|13|TRBV2|NA|few
TGTGCCAGTAGCGCCAGCTCCTACAATGAGCAGTTCTTC
CASSASSYNEQFF
>TRBJ2-1|16|TRBV2|NA|few
TGTGCCAGCAAAAGGGAGGGGGCAGGCACCTACAATGAGCAGTTCTTC
CASKREGAGTYNEQFF
>TRBJ2-7|16|TRBV12-3/TRBV12-4|TRBD2|many
TGTGCCAGCAGTTTGGCATTCGCGACTAGCATTTACGAGCAGTACTTC
CASSLAFATSIYEQYF
>TRBJ1-3|12|TRBV2|NA|NA
TGTGCCAGCAGGGTATTGTTAAACACCATATATTTT
CASRVLLNTIYF
>TRBJ1-2|13|TRBV19|TRBD1|NA
TGTGCCGCCTCCTCGACAGGGGAGTATGGCTACACCTTC
CAASSTGEYGYTF
>TRBJ1-2|14|TRBV27|NA|few
TGTGCCAGCAGTTTTAATAAGGGGAGCTATGGCTACACCTTC
CASSFNKGSYGYTF
>TRBJ1-2|11|TRBV29-1|NA|many
TGCAGCGTTCCGGAATTGGGACGCTACACCTTC
CSVPELGRYTF
>TRBJ1-2|14|TRBV24-1|NA|NA
TGTGCCAGCAGCCAAGATTGGGGGCGCTATGGCTACACCTTC
CASSQDWGRYGYTF
>TRBJ1-2|14|TRBV5-8|NA|many
TGTGCCAGCAGCTTGGGCGCGGGGGCGAATGGCTACACCTTC
CASSLGAGANGYTF
>TRBJ1-3|14|TRBV5-8|NA|many
TGTGCCAGCAGCCGGGGTTACTCTGGAAACACCATATATTTT
CASSRGYSGNTIYF
>TRBJ2-7|13|TRBV30|TRBD1|NA
TGTGCCTGGCGACGGGACAGGGGCTACGAGCAGTACTTC
CAWRRDRGYEQYF
>TRBJ2-7|14|TRBV6-2/TRBV6-3|TRBD2|many
TGTGCCAGCAGTTCTAGCGGGCCCTCCTACGAGCAGTACTTC
CASSSSGPSYEQYF
>TRBJ2-1|12|TRBV20-1|NA|NA
TGCAGTGCTAGGCCAGGGGACAATGAGCAGTTCTTC
CSARPGDNEQFF
>TRBJ2-7|13|TRBV10-3|TRBD1|NA
TGTGCCATCAGGACAGGGAGCTCCTACGAGCAGTACTTC
CAIRTGSSYEQYF
>TRBJ1-3|16|TRBV9|NA|NA
TGTGCCAGCAGCAACACAACAGGGTACTCTGGAAACACCATATATTTT
CASSNTTGYSGNTIYF
>TRBJ2-2|17|TRBV15|TRBD2|many
TGTGCCACCAGCAGAGCTCGGACTAGCGGGAGTGGCGGGGAGCTGTTTTTT
CATSRARTSGSGGELFF
>TRBJ2-7|15|TRBV6-5|TRBD1|many
TGTGCCAGCAGTCAAACAGGGGGATGGTCCTACGAGCAGTACTTC
CASSQTGGWSYEQYF
>TRBJ2-7|17|TRBV20-1|TRBD1|NA
TGCAGTGCTAGTGGGGACAGGGTGGGAACGGCAAGTGGGGAGCAGTACTTC
CSASGDRVGTASGEQYF
>TRBJ2-7|14|TRBV20-1|NA|many
TGCAGTGCTTACCTGGGGGACCATTCCTACGAGCAGTACTTC
CSAYLGDHSYEQYF
>TRBJ1-6|13|TRBV7-6|TRBD1|NA
TGTGCCAGCAGCAGGGGGCTCCAAGGTCGCCACCACTTT
CASSRGLQGRHHF
>TRBJ1-6|17|TRBV5-6|TRBD1|many
TGTGCCAGCAGAAGGACAGGACACAACTCTGCGCCTTCACCCCTCCACTTT
CASRRTGHNSAPSPLHF
>TRBJ2-5|15|TRBV7-9|NA|many
TGTGCCAGCAGCTCCCCGAAATCGGGGCGGGAGACCCAGTACTTC
CASSSPKSGRETQYF
>TRBJ1-2|13|TRBV11-2|TRBD1|many
TGTGCCAGCAGACCGACAGGGGGCGAGGGCTACACCTTC
CASRPTGGEGYTF
>TRBJ1-1|15|TRBV7-6|TRBD1|NA
TGTGCCAGCAGCTTAGTGGTCGGGGAACAGGGGTGTGCTTTCTTT
CASSLVVGEQGCAFF
>TRBJ1-1|16|TRBV24-1|NA|NA
TGTGCCACCCAGGCGGGACGGAAATACTTGAACACTGAAGCTTTCTTT
CATQAGRKYLNTEAFF
>TRBJ2-5|12|TRBV5-4|TRBD2|NA
TGTGCCAGCAGCGCCACTAGCGGGACCTCGTACTTC
CASSATSGTSYF
>TRBJ2-2|14|TRBV29-1|NA|once
TGCAGCGTTCAGGGACGGTCGAACACCGGGGAGCTGTTTTTT
CSVQGRSNTGELFF
>TRBJ1-6|14|TRBV12-3/TRBV12-4|NA|many
TGTGCCAGCAGTTTCGACTCAAGGGGTTCACCCCTCCACTTT
CASSFDSRGSPLHF
>TRBJ2-7|13|TRBV6-5|TRBD1|few
TGTGCCAGCAGCTTCCAGGGGGCTAACGAGCAGTACTTC
CASSFQGANEQYF